A selection of T cell receptor beta chains follows, all from one sample in a study of vaccination effects on CD4 cells after COVID-19. The assay was immunoSEQ multiplex PCR, and TCRdb's table has in-frame clones only and misses some. Of 75,000 or so clones listed, roughly 80% were seen once; the top ten hold around 1%. No antigen is known for these receptors. The sequencing used CD4+ T cells from PBMCs cultured with HCoV-OC43 spike peptides, collected after COVID-19 vaccination. Receptor source: a human donor who received a COVID-19 vaccine. CDR3s include the opening cysteine and the closing phenylalanine or tryptophan. D genes are given only for firm matches. Clone size is stated in some rows and not others, as once, few, many or a class when expanded.

>TRBJ1-2|.|.|TRBV5-1
CASSFDSNYGYTF
TGCGCCAGCAGCTTCGACAGTAACTATGGCTACACCTTC
>TRBJ1-1|few|.|TRBV12-3/TRBV12-4
CASSLQGDTEAFF
TGTGCCAGCAGTTTACAGGGAGACACTGAAGCTTTCTTT
>TRBJ2-3|.|TRBD2|TRBV13
CASSGRLAGGTDTQYF
TGTGCCAGCAGCGGACGACTAGCGGGGGGGACAGATACGCAGTATTTT
>TRBJ2-2|.|TRBD2|TRBV30
CAWKAGSNTGELFF
TGTGCCTGGAAAGCGGGGTCGAACACCGGGGAGCTGTTTTTT
>TRBJ1-2|.|TRBD1|TRBV18
CASSPGTGMGYGYTF
TGTGCCAGCTCACCAGGGACAGGGATGGGCTATGGCTACACCTTC
>TRBJ1-6|.|TRBD1|TRBV27
CASMGDRVNSPLHF
TGTGCCAGCATGGGAGACAGGGTTAATTCACCCCTCCACTTT
>TRBJ1-1|.|.|TRBV6-6
CASSYSQGRAEAFF
TGTGCCAGCAGTTACTCACAGGGAAGAGCTGAAGCTTTCTTT
>TRBJ1-1|few|.|TRBV3-1/TRBV3-2
CASSQADSSEAFF
TGTGCCAGCAGCCAAGCAGACAGCTCTGAAGCTTTCTTT
>TRBJ2-5|.|TRBD1|TRBV6-5
CASSAGGRETQYF
TGTGCCAGCAGCGCAGGGGGCCGTGAGACCCAGTACTTC
>TRBJ1-3|.|.|TRBV7-3
CASSLREGNTIYF
TGTGCCAGCAGCTTAAGAGAAGGAAACACCATATATTTT
>TRBJ1-1|.|.|TRBV12-5
CASGLVLQGLMNTEAFF
TGTGCTAGTGGTTTGGTACTCCAGGGGCTAATGAACACTGAAGCTTTCTTT
>TRBJ1-4|.|TRBD1|TRBV4-2
CASSQENRGGSEKLFF
TGTGCCAGCAGCCAAGAAAACAGGGGGGGGAGTGAAAAACTGTTTTTT
>TRBJ2-6|once|.|TRBV5-4
CASSFPGAGANVLTF
TGTGCCAGCAGCTTCCCAGGGGCTGGGGCCAACGTCCTGACTTTC
>TRBJ1-4|.|TRBD1|TRBV24-1
CATSDPGQGGEKLFF
TGTGCCACCAGTGACCCGGGACAGGGGGGTGAAAAACTGTTTTTT
>TRBJ1-2|.|.|TRBV30
CAYSMNYGYTF
TGTGCCTACTCAATGAACTATGGCTACACCTTC
>TRBJ1-5|.|.|TRBV6-2/TRBV6-3
CASSPGQGNRNQPQHF
TGTGCCAGCAGCCCTGGTCAAGGGAACAGAAATCAGCCCCAGCATTTT
>TRBJ2-5|.|.|TRBV5-1
CASSLPQGGETQYF
TGCGCCAGCAGCTTGCCCCAGGGGGGAGAGACCCAGTACTTC
>TRBJ1-4|.|.|TRBV18
CASSPPVGRGEKLFF
TGTGCCAGCTCACCACCGGTCGGCCGGGGGGAAAAACTGTTTTTT
>TRBJ2-2|.|.|TRBV12-5
CASGTEVSGELFF
TGTGCTAGTGGGACAGAGGTATCCGGGGAGCTGTTTTTT
>TRBJ2-3|.|.|TRBV15
CATSSQVGDTQYF
TGTGCCACCAGCTCTCAGGTGGGGGATACGCAGTATTTT
>TRBJ1-2|.|.|TRBV10-3
CAIRQGLSGYTF
TGTGCCATCAGACAGGGTTTGAGCGGCTACACCTTC
>TRBJ1-2|.|.|TRBV27
CASTSDDGYTF
TGTGCCAGCACCTCCGACGATGGCTACACCTTC
>TRBJ2-5|.|TRBD1|TRBV24-1
CATRGTGVETQYF
TGTGCCACCAGAGGAACAGGGGTGGAGACCCAGTACTTC
>TRBJ2-2|.|.|TRBV7-8
CASSTDGLINTGELFF
TGTGCCAGCAGCACCGACGGGCTCATAAACACCGGGGAGCTGTTTTTT
>TRBJ1-5|.|.|TRBV5-1
CASSSTQGNQPQHF
TGCGCCAGCAGCTCGACACAAGGCAATCAGCCCCAGCATTTT
>TRBJ2-1|.|TRBD2|TRBV7-3
CASSLTGTSGGAMRSYNEQFF
TGTGCCAGCAGCTTAACCGGTACTAGCGGGGGGGCCATGAGGTCCTACAATGAGCAGTTCTTC
>TRBJ1-1|.|.|TRBV2
CASSDRLIEAFF
TGTGCCAGCAGTGATCGGCTGATCGAAGCTTTCTTT
>TRBJ2-5|.|TRBD2|TRBV7-2
CASTVTSGGGETQYF
TGTGCCAGCACGGTGACTAGCGGGGGCGGAGAGACCCAGTACTTC
>TRBJ2-1|few|TRBD2|TRBV27
CASSGLAVNNEQFF
TGTGCCAGCAGCGGTCTAGCGGTTAACAATGAGCAGTTCTTC
>TRBJ1-6|few|TRBD1|TRBV4-1
CASSQTGAGGRSPLHF
TGCGCCAGCAGCCAGACGGGGGCAGGGGGACGTTCACCCCTCCACTTT
>TRBJ2-6|medium-sized|.|TRBV27
CATFGGANVLTF
TGTGCCACCTTCGGTGGGGCCAACGTCCTGACTTTC
>TRBJ2-1|.|.|TRBV28
CASRGVGTIDRNEQFF
TGTGCCAGCAGGGGGGTCGGCACTATTGATAGGAATGAGCAGTTCTTC
>TRBJ2-3|.|TRBD2|TRBV7-2
CASSLGPSGRGDTQYF
TGTGCCAGCAGCTTAGGGCCTAGCGGCAGAGGGGATACGCAGTATTTT
>TRBJ1-5|.|.|TRBV7-3
CARERGHYSNQPQHF
TGTGCCAGGGAGAGGGGACACTATAGCAATCAGCCCCAGCATTTT
>TRBJ1-2|.|.|TRBV19
CASSTRPRRTNYGYTF
TGTGCCAGTAGTACGAGGCCAAGGCGAACTAACTATGGCTACACCTTC
>TRBJ1-2|.|.|TRBV21-1
CASSKVGGQGAYYGYTF
TGTGCCAGCAGCAAAGTTGGGGGTCAGGGGGCCTACTATGGCTACACCTTC
>TRBJ1-5|once|.|TRBV24-1
CATSDLQGRAQHF
TGTGCCACCAGTGACTTACAGGGTAGGGCCCAGCATTTT
>TRBJ1-3|.|.|TRBV7-6
CASSLGVGNTIYF
TGTGCCAGCAGCTTGGGGGTTGGAAACACCATATATTTT
>TRBJ2-2|once|.|TRBV18
CASSPEGAGELFF
TGTGCCAGCTCACCAGAAGGAGCCGGGGAGCTGTTTTTT
>TRBJ2-2|.|.|TRBV7-2
CASNLANTGELFF
TGTGCCAGCAATCTAGCGAACACCGGGGAGCTGTTTTTT
>TRBJ1-1|.|.|TRBV5-1
CASSSTTNTEAFF
TGCGCCAGCAGTAGCACAACGAACACTGAAGCTTTCTTT
>TRBJ2-1|.|.|TRBV14
CASSPTYNEQFF
TGTGCCAGCAGCCCCACGTACAATGAGCAGTTCTTC
>TRBJ2-1|.|.|TRBV28
CASSLYDRDNEQFF
TGTGCCAGCAGTTTATACGACAGAGACAATGAGCAGTTCTTC
>TRBJ1-1|.|.|TRBV12-5
CASGFPNFQVRAEAFF
TGTGCTAGTGGTTTCCCCAACTTCCAGGTACGGGCTGAAGCTTTCTTT
>TRBJ2-2|.|.|TRBV13
CASSMGNGGNTGELFF
TGTGCCAGCAGCATGGGAAATGGGGGGAACACCGGGGAGCTGTTTTTT
>TRBJ1-2|.|.|TRBV2
CASSESGSVYTF
TGTGCCAGCAGTGAATCAGGTTCTGTCTACACCTTC
>TRBJ1-3|.|.|TRBV15
CATSRDPRNTIYF
TGTGCCACCAGCAGAGATCCTCGTAACACCATATATTTT
>TRBJ1-1|.|.|TRBV19
CASSRLTTEAFF
TGTGCCAGTAGCCGACTGACCACTGAAGCTTTCTTT
>TRBJ2-5|.|TRBD2|TRBV6-6
CASSRTSGAQETQYF
TGTGCCAGCAGCCGGACTAGCGGGGCCCAAGAGACCCAGTACTTC
>TRBJ1-2|.|.|TRBV28
CASSLFGSAPNYGYTF
TGTGCCAGCAGTTTATTCGGCAGTGCCCCTAACTATGGCTACACCTTC
>TRBJ2-5|.|.|TRBV5-1
CASSSTLVEETQYF
TGCGCCAGCAGCAGCACCCTAGTAGAGGAGACCCAGTACTTC
>TRBJ1-6|.|.|TRBV2
CASSLGLPLHF
TGTGCCAGCAGTTTAGGGCTACCCCTCCACTTT
>TRBJ1-1|.|TRBD1|TRBV11-3
CASSFKQGEILNTEAFF
TGTGCCAGCAGCTTTAAACAGGGGGAGATTTTGAACACTGAAGCTTTCTTT
>TRBJ2-3|.|.|TRBV19
CASSIVGTDTQYF
TGTGCCAGTAGTATAGTAGGGACTGATACGCAGTATTTT
>TRBJ2-6|.|.|TRBV7-9
CASSSIGGAGANVLTF
TGTGCCAGCAGCTCCATAGGGGGAGCTGGGGCCAACGTCCTGACTTTC